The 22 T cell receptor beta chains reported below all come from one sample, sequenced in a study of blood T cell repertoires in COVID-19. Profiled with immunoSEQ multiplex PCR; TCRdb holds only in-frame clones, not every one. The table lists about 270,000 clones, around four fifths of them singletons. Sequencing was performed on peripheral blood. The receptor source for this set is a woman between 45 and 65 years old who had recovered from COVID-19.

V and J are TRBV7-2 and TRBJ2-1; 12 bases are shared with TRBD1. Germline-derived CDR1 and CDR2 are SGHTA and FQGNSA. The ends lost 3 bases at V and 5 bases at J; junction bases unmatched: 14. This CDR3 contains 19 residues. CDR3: CASSLGQGATALGDNEQFF. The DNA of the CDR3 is TGTGCCAGCAGCTTGGGACAGGGGGCGACGGCCCTGGGGGACAATGAGCAGTTCTTC.

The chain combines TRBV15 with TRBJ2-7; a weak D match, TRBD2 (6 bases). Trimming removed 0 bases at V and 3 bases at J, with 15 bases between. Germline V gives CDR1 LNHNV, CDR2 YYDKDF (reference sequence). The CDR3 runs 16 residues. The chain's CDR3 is CATSRETGLSHYEQYF. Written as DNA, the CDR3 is TGTGCCACCAGCAGAGAGACGGGACTCTCCCACTACGAGCAGTACTTC.

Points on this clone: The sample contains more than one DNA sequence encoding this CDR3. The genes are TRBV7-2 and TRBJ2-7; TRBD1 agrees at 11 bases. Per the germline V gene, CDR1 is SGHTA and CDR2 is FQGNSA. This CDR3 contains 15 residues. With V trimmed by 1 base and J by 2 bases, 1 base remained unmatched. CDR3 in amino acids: CASSLGTGGTYEQYF. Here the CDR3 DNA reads TGTGCCAGCAGCTTAGGGACAGGGGGCACCTACGAGCAGTACTTC.

The CDR3 region is CASRTGGASNEQFF. The CDR3 DNA reads as TGTGCCAGCAGGACGGGGGGGGCCTCCAATGAGCAGTTCTTC. The chain has TRBV28 and TRBJ2-1; 8 bases agree with TRBD2. V trimming: 6 bases; J trimming: 6 bases; junction bases outside the gene matches: 7. The length of the CDR3 is 14 residues. In germline, CDR1 is MDHEN, CDR2 SYDVKM. Variable domain in full (rest from reference TRBV28 and TRBJ2-1): DVKVTQSSRYLVKRTGEKVFLECVQDMDHENMFWYRQDPGLGLRLIYFSYDVKMKEKGDIPEGYSVSREKKERFSLILESASTNQTSMYLCASRTGGASNEQFFGPGTRLTVL.

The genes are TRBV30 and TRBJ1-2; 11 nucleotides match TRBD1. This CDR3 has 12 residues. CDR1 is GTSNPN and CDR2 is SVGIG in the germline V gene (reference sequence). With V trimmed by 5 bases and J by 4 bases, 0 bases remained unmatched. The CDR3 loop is CAWGTGGYGYTF. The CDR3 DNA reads TGTGCCTGGGGGACAGGGGGCTATGGCTACACCTTC.

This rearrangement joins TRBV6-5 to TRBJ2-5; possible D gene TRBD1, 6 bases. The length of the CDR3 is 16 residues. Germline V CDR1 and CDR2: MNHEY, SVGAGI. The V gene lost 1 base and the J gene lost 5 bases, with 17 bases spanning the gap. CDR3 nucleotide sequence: TGTGCCAGCAGTTACTTCCTGGGGGCCCAAGGGGAGACCCAGTACTTC. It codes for CASSYFLGAQGETQYF.

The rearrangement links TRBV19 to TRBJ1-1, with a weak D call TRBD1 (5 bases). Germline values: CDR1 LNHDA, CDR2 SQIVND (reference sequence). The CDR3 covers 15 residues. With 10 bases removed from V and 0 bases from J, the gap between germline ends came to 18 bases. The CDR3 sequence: CATQVGPSLNTEAFF. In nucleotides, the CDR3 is TGTGCCACCCAGGTGGGGCCCTCCTTGAACACTGAAGCTTTCTTT. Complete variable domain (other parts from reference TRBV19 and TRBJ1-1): DGGITQSPKYLFRKEGQNVTLSCEQNLNHDAMYWYRQDPGQGLRLIYYSQIVNDFQKGDIAEGYSVSREKKESFPLTVTSAQKNPTAFYLCATQVGPSLNTEAFFGQGTRLTVV.

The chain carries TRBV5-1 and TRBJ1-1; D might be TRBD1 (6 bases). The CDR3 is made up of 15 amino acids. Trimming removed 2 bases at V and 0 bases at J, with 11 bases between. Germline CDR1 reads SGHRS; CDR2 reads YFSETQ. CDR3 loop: CASSFTGTLNTEAFF. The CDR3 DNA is TGCGCCAGCAGCTTCACCGGGACATTGAACACTGAAGCTTTCTTT.

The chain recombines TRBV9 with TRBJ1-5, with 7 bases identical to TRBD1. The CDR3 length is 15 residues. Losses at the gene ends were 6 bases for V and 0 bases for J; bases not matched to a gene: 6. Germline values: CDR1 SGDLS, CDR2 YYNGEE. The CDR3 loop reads CASTRTGASNQPQHF. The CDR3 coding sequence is TGTGCCAGCACCCGGACAGGAGCTAGCAATCAGCCCCAGCATTTT.

CDR3 sequence: CASSFDRVAFF. Written as DNA, the CDR3 is TGTGCCAGCAGTTTCGACAGGGTGGCTTTCTTT. The chain combines TRBV28 with TRBJ1-1, with TRBD1 matching over 7 bases. The V and J ends lost 3 bases and 11 bases, in that order; junction bases with no gene match: 3. This CDR3 is 11 amino acids long. Germline V gene sequence: CDR1 MDHEN, CDR2 SYDVKM.

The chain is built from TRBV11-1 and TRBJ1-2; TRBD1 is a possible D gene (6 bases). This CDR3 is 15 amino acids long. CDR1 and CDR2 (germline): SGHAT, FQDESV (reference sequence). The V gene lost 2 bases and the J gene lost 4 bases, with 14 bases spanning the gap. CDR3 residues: CASSLSGQPLYGYTF. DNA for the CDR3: TGTGCCAGCAGCTTATCAGGACAGCCCCTCTATGGCTACACCTTC.

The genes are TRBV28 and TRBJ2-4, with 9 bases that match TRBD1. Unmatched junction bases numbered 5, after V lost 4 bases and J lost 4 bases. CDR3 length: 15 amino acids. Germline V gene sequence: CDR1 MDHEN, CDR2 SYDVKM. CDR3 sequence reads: CASSSGGTGKNIQYF. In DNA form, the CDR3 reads TGTGCCAGCAGTTCCGGCGGGACAGGGAAAAACATTCAGTACTTC.

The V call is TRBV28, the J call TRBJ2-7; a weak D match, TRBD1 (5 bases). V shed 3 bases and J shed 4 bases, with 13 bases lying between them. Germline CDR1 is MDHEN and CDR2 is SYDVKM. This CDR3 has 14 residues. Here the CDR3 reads CASSFAVHRYEQYF. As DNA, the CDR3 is TGTGCCAGCAGTTTTGCCGTGCACAGGTACGAGCAGTACTTC. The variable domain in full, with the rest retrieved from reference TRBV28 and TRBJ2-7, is DVKVTQSSRYLVKRTGEKVFLECVQDMDHENMFWYRQDPGLGLRLIYFSYDVKMKEKGDIPEGYSVSREKKERFSLILESASTNQTSMYLCASSFAVHRYEQYFGPGTRLTVT.

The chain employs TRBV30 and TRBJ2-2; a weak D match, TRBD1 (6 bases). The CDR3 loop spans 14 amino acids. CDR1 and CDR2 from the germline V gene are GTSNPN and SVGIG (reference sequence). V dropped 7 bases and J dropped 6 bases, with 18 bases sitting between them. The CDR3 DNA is TGTGCCTTAAATAGAGGGGGATTGGCCGGGGAGCTGTTTTTT. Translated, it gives CALNRGGLAGELFF.

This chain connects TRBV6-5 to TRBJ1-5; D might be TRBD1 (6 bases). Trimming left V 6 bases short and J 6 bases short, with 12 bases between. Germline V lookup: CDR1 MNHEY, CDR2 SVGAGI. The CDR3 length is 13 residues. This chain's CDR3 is CASRPQGSQPQHF. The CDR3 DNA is TGTGCCAGCAGACCCCAGGGGTCTCAGCCCCAGCATTTT.

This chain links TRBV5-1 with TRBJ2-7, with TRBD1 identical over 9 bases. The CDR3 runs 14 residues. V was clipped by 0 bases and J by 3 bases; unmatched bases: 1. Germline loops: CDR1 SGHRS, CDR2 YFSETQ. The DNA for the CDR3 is TGCGCCAGCAGCTTGGCGGGACAGGGCTACGAGCAGTACTTC. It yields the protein CASSLAGQGYEQYF.

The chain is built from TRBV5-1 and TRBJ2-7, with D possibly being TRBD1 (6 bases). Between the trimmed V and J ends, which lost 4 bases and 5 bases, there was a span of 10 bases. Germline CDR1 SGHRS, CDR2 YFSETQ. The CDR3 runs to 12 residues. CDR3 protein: CASSQGKNEQYF. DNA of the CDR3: TGCGCCAGCAGCCAGGGGAAGAACGAGCAGTACTTC.

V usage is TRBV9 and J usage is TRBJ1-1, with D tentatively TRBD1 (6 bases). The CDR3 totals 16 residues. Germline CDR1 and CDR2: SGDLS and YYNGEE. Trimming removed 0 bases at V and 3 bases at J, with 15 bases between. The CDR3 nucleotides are TGTGCCAGCAGCGTAGCGCCGTCGGGGGGCGACACTGAAGCTTTCTTT. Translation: CASSVAPSGGDTEAFF.

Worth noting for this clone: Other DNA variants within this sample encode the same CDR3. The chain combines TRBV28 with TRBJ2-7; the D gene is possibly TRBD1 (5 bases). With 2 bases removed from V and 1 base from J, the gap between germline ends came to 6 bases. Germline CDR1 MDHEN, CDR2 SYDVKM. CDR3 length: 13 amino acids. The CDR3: CASSLAGSYEQYF. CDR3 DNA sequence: TGTGCCAGCAGTTTAGCAGGGTCCTACGAGCAGTACTTC.

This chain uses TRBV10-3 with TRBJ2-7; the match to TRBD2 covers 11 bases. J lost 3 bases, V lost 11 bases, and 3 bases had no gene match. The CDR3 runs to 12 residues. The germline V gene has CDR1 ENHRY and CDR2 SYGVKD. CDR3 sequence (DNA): TGTGCCGCGGGACTAGCGGACTACGAGCAGTACTTC. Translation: CAAGLADYEQYF.

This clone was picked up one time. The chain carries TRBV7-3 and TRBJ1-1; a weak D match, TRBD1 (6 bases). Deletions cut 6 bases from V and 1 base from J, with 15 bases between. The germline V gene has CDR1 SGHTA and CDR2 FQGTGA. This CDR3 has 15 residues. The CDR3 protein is CASSPSGQPNTEAFF. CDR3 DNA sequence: TGTGCCAGCAGTCCGAGCGGACAGCCGAACACTGAAGCTTTCTTT.

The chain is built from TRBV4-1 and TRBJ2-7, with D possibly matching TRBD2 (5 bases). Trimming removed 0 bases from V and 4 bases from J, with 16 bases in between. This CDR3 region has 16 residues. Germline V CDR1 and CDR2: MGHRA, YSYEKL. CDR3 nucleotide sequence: TGCGCCAGCAGCCAAGATTATGAAGGAACGGGATACGAGCAGTACTTC. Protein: CASSQDYEGTGYEQYF.